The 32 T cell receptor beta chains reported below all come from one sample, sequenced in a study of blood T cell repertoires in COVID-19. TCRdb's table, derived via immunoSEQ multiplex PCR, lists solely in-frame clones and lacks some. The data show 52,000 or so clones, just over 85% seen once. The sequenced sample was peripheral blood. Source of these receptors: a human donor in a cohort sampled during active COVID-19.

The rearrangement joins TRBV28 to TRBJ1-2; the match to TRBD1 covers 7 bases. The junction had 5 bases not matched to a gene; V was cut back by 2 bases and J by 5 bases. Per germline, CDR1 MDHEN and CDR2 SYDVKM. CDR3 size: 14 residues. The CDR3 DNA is TGTGCCAGCAGTTTAAGCGGCAGGGGGTATGGCTACACCTTC. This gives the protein CASSLSGRGYGYTF.

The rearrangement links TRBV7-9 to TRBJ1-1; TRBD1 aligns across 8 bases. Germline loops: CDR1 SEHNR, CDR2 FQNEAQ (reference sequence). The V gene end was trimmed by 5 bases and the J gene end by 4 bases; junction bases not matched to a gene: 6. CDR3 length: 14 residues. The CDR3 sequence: CASSVTTGATEAFF. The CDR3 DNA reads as TGTGCCAGCAGCGTAACGACAGGGGCCACTGAAGCTTTCTTT.

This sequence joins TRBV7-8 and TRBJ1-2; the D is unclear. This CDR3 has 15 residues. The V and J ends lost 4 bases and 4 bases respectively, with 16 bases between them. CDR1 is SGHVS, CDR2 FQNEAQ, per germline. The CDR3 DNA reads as TGTGCCAGCAGCTCCCCTTCTGGAGGCTTCTATGGCTACACCTTC. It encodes CASSSPSGGFYGYTF.

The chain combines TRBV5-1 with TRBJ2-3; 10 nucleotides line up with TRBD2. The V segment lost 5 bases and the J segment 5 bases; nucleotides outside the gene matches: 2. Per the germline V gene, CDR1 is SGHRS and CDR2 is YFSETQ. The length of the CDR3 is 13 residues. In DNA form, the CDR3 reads TGCGCCAGCAGGGTAGCGGGAGGAGATACGCAGTATTTT. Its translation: CASRVAGGDTQYF.

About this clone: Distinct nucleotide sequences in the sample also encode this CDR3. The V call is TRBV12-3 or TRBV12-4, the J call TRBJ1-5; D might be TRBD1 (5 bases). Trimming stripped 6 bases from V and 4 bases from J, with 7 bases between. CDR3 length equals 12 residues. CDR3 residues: CASRSGNQPQHF. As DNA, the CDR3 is TGTGCCAGCAGGTCAGGGAATCAGCCCCAGCATTTT.

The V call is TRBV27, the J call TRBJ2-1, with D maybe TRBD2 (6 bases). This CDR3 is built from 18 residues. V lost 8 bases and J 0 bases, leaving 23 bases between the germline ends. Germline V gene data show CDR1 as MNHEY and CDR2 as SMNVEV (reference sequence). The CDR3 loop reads CASQKTPDLASSYNEQFF. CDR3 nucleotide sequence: TGTGCCAGCCAGAAGACGCCCGATCTAGCGAGCTCCTACAATGAGCAGTTCTTC.

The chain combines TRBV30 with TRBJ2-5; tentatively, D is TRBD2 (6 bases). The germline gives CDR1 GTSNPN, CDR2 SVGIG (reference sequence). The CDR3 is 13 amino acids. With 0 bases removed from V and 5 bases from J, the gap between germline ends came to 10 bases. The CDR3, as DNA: TGTGCCTGGAGTGTCGGGGGAGTTGAGACCCAGTACTTC. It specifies CAWSVGGVETQYF.

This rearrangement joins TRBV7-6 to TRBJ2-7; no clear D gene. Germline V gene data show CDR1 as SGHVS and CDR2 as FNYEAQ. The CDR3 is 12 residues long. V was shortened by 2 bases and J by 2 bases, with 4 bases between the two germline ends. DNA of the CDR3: TGTGCCAGCAGCTTATCAACCTACGAGCAGTACTTC. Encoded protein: CASSLSTYEQYF.

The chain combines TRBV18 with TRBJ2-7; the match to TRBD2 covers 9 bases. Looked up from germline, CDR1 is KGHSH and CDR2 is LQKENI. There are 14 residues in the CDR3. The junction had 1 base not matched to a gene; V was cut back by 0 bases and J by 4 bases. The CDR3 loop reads CASSPPSGSYEQYF. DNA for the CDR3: TGTGCCAGCTCACCACCTAGCGGGAGTTACGAGCAGTACTTC.

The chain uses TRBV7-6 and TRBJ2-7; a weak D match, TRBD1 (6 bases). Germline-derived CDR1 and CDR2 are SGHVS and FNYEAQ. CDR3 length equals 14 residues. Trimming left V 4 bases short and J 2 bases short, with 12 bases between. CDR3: CASSWSTGTYEQYF. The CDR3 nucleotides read TGTGCCAGCAGCTGGAGTACAGGGACCTACGAGCAGTACTTC.

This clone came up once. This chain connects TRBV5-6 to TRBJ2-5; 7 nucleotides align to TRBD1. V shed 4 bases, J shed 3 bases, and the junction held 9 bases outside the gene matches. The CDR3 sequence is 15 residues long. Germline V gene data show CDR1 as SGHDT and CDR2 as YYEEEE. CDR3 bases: TGTGCCAGCAGCCCCTCCCCTGGGACAGAAGAGACCCAGTACTTC. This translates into CASSPSPGTEETQYF.

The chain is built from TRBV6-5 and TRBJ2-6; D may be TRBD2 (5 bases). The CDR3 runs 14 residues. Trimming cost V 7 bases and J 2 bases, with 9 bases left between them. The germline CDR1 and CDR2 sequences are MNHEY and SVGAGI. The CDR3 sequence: CASTAGAGANVLTF. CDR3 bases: TGTGCCAGCACCGCCGGGGCTGGGGCCAACGTCCTGACTTTC.

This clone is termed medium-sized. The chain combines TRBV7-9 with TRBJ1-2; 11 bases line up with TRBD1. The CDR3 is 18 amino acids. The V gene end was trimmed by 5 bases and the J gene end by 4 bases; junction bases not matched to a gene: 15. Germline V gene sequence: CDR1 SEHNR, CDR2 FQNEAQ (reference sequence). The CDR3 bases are TGTGCCAGCAGCCTGGGGACAGGGGGAGAGTCACAACCCTATGGCTACACCTTC. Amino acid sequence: CASSLGTGGESQPYGYTF.

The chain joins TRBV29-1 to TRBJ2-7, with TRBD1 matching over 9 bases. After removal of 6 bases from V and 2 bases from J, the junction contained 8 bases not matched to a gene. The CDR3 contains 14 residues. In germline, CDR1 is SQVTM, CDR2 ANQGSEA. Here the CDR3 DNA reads TGCAGCGTGGGGGGACAGGGCGGGACCTACGAGCAGTACTTC. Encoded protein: CSVGGQGGTYEQYF.

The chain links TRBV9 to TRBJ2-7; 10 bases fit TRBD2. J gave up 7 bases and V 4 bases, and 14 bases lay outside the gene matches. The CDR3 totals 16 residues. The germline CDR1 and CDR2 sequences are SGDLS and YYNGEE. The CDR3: CASSFGLAGALHEQYF. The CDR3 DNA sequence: TGTGCCAGCAGCTTCGGGCTAGCGGGAGCCCTTCATGAGCAGTACTTC.

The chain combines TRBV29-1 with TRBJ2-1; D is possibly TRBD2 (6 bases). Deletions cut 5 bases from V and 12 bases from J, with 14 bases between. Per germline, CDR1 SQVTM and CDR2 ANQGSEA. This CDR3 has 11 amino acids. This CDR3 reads CSVHGTFGQFF. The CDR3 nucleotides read TGCAGCGTTCATGGGACTTTTGGGCAGTTCTTC.

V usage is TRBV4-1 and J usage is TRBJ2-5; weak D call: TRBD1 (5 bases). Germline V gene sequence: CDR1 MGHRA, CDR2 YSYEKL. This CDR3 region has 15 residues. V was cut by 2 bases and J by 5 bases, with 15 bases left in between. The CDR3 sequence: CASSQPFRERETQYF. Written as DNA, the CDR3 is TGCGCCAGCAGCCAACCGTTCAGGGAACGGGAGACCCAGTACTTC.

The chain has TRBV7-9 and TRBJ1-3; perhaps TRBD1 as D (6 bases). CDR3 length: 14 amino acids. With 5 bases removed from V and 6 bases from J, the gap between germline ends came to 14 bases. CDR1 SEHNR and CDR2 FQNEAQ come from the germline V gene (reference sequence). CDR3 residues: CASSPQGLVNTIYF. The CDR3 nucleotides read TGTGCCAGCAGCCCACAGGGTTTAGTAAACACCATATATTTT.

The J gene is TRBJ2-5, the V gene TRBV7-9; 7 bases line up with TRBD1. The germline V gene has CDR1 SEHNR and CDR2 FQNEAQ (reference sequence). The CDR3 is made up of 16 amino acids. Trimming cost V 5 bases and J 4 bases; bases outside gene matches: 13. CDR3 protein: CASSRRQGRGLETQYF. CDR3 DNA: TGTGCCAGCAGCCGCCGACAGGGAAGGGGGTTAGAGACCCAGTACTTC.

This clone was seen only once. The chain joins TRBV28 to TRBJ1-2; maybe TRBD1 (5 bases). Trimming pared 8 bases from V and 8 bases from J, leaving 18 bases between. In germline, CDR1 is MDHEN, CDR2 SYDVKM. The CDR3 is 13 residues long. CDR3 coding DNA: TGTGCCAGCGGCCCCGGGGGTCCTTTAGGCTACACCTTC. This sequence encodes CASGPGGPLGYTF.

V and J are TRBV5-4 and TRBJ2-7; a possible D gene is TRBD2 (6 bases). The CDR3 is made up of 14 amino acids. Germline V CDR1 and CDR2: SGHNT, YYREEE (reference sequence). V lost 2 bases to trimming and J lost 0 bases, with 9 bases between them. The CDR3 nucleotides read TGTGCCAGCAGCTTTTACGGGAGCTCCTACGAGCAGTACTTC. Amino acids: CASSFYGSSYEQYF.

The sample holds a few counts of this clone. The CDR3 sequence: CASSLNRGRSTEAFF. The CDR3 coding sequence is TGTGCCAGCAGTTTAAACAGGGGAAGGTCCACTGAAGCTTTCTTT. This rearrangement joins TRBV28 to TRBJ1-1; 7 nucleotides agree with TRBD1. The germline CDR1 and CDR2 sequences are MDHEN and SYDVKM. V shed 2 bases and J 4 bases; nucleotides not matched to a gene: 7. CDR3 size: 15 residues.

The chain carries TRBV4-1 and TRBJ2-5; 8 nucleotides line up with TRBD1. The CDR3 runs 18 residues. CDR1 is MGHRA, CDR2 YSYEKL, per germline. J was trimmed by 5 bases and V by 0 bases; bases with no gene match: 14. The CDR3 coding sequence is TGCGCCAGCAGCCAAGAGCCCTACAGGGGGATCGTTTCTGAGACCCAGTACTTC. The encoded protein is CASSQEPYRGIVSETQYF.

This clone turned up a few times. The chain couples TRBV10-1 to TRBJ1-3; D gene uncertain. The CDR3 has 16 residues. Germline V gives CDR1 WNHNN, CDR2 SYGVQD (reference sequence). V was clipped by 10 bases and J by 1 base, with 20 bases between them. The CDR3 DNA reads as TGCGCCACTTCACTAGGACCGATAGTGTCTGGAAACACCATATATTTT. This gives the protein CATSLGPIVSGNTIYF.

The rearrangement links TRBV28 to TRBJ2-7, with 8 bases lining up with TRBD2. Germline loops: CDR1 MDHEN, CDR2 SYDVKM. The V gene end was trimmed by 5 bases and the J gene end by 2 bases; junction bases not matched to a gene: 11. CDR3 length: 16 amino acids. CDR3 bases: TGTGCCAGCAGTGCCTCGAAACTAGCGGTAGCCTACGAGCAGTACTTC. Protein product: CASSASKLAVAYEQYF.

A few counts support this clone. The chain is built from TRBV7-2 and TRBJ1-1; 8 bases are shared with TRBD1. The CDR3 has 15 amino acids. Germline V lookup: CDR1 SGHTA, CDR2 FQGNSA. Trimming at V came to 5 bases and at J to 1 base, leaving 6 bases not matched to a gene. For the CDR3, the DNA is TGTGCCAGCAGCCTATCAGGGGGCCCGAACACTGAAGCTTTCTTT. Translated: CASSLSGGPNTEAFF.

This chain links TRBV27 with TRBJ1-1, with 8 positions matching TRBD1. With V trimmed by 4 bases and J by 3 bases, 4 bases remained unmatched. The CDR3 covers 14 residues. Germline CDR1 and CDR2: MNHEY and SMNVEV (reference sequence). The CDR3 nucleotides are TGTGCCAGCAGTTCCAGGGGGCTGTACACTGAAGCTTTCTTT. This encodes CASSSRGLYTEAFF.

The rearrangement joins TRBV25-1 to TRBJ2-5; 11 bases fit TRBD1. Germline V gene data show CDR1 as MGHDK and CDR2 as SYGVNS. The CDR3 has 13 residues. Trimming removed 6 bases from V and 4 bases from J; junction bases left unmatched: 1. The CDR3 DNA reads TGTGCCAGCAGGGGACAGGGGGTAGAGACCCAGTACTTC. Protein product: CASRGQGVETQYF.

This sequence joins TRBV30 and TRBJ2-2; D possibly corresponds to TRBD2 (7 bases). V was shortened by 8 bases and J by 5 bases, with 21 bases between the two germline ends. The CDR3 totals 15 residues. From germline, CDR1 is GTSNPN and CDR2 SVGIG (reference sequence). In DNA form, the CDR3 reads TGTGCCCGGGGGGCCGGACCAGGAGGTACCGGGGAGCTGTTTTTT. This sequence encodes CARGAGPGGTGELFF.

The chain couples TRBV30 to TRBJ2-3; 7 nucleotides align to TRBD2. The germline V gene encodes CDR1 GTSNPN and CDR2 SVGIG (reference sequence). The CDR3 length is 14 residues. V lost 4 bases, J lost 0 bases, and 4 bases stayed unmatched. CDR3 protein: CAWTSGTSTDTQYF. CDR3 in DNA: TGTGCCTGGACTAGCGGAACTAGCACAGATACGCAGTATTTT.

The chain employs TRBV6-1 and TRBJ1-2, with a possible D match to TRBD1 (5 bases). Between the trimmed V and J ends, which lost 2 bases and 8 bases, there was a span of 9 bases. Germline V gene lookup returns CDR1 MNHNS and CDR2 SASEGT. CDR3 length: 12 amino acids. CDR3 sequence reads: CASSETGLGYTF. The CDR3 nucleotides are TGTGCCAGCAGTGAAACAGGCCTAGGCTACACCTTC.

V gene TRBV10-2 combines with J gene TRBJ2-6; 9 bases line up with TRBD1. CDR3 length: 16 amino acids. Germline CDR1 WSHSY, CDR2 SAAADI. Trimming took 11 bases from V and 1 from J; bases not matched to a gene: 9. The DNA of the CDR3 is TGCGCCGTTTCACAGGGGGCGCTTTCTGGGGCCAACGTCCTGACTTTC. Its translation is CAVSQGALSGANVLTF.